This paragraph reports one TCR beta chain. Its antigen remains unidentified. Using immunoSEQ multiplex PCR, the repertoire was profiled, and TCRdb retains in-frame clones only, with some absent. In the table there are about 59,000 clones, roughly 90% of which are singletons. The data originate from a study of CD4 T cells in relation to SARS-CoV-2 and coronaviruses. The CDR3 runs 13 residues. Trimming shortened V by 6 bases and J by 2 bases, and 11 bases separated the two germline ends. Unexposed donor CD4+ T cells date from 2011-2018, before the COVID-19 pandemic. Regarding the study as a whole: Samples before the pandemic and after infection were not matched within any donor.

V is TRBV12-3 or TRBV12-4 and J is TRBJ2-7, with no clear D. Input material: memory CD4+ T cells from PBMCs. The clonotype was recovered from a human donor in good health. DNA of the CDR3: TGTGCCAGCAGCAGACCGCCACCCTACGAGCAGTACTTC. Encoded protein: CASSRPPPYEQYF.